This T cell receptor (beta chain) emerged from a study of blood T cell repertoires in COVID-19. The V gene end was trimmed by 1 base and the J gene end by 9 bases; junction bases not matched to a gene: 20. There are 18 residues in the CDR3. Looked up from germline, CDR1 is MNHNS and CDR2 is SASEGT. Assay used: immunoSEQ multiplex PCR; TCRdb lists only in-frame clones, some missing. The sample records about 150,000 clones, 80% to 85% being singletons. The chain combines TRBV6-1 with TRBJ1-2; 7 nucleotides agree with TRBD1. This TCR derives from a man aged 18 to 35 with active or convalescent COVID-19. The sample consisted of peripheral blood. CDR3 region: CASSEVSGWDRPRCSYTF. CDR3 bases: TGTGCCAGCAGTGAAGTCAGCGGATGGGACAGACCTCGGTGTAGCTACACCTTC.